Listed here is a single T cell receptor beta chain. Antigen unknown. The sample contains more than one DNA sequence encoding this CDR3. Germline values: CDR1 SQVTM, CDR2 ANQGSEA. Trimming took 4 bases from V and 7 from J, leaving 12 bases between them. This CDR3 has 12 amino acids. With 60 Vbeta and 13 Jbeta primers, the PCR was carried out. Using immunoSEQ multiplex PCR, the repertoire was profiled, and TCRdb retains in-frame clones only, with some absent. The sample has about 140,000 clones, over 70% seen once. This specimen belongs to a study of cytomegalovirus exposure and HLA in healthy donors. Broader study findings: The authors reported that TCR beta sequences could predict HLA-A and HLA-B alleles. These predictions were accurate for most subjects in the first cohort. HLA alleles were associated with 17,000 or so TCR beta sequences in a later analysis at 0.05 false discovery rate.

The gene calls are TRBV29-1 and TRBJ2-3; D gene unclear. The source of this sequence is a male donor in good health and CMV-seronegative. Sequencing was performed on PBMCs. The CDR3 loop reads CSVGTHSNTQYF. CDR3 DNA sequence: TGCAGCGTTGGAACGCACAGCAATACGCAGTATTTT.